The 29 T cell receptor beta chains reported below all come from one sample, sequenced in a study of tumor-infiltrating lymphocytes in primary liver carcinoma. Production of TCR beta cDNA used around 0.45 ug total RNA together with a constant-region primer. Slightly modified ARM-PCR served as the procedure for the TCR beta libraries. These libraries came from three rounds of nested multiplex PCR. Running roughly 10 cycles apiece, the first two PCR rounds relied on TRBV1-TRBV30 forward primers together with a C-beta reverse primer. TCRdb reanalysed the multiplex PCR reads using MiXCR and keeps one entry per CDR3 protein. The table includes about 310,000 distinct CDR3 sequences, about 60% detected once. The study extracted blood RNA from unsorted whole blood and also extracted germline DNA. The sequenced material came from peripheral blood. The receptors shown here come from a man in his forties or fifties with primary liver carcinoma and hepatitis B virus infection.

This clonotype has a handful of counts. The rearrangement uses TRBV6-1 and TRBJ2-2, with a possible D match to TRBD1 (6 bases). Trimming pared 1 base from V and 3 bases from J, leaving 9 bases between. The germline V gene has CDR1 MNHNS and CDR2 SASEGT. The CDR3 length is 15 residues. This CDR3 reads CASSEGRQDTGELFF. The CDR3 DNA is TGTGCCAGCAGTGAAGGGAGACAGGACACCGGGGAGCTGTTTTTT.

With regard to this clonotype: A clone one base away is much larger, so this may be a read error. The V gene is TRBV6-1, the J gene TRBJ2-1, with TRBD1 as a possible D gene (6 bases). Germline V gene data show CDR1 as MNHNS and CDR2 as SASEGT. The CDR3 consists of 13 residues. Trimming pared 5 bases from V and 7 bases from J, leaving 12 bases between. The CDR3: CASSNYQGNEQFF. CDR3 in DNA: TGTGCCAGCAGTAACTACCAGGGGAATGAGCAGTTCTTC.

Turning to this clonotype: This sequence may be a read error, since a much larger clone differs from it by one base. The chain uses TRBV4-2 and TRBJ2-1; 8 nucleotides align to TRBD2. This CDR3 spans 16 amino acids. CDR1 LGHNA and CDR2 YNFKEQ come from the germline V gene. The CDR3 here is CASSQDRRGAYNELFF. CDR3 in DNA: TGTGCCAGCAGCCAAGATCGGCGGGGGGCCTACAATGAGCTGTTCTTC.

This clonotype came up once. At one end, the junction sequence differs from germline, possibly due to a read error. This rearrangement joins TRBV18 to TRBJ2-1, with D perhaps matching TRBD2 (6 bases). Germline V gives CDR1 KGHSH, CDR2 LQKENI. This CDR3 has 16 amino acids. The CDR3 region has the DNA TGTGCCAGCTCACCACCAGGAGGGGATGGGTACAATGAGAAGTTCTTC. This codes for CASSPPGGDGYNEKFF. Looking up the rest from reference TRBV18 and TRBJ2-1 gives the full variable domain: NAGVMQNPRHLVRRRGQEARLRCSPMKGHSHVYWYRQLPEEGLKFMVYLQKENIIDESGMPKERFSAEFPKEGPSILRIQQVVRGDSAAYFCASSPPGGDGYNEKFFGPGTRLTVL.

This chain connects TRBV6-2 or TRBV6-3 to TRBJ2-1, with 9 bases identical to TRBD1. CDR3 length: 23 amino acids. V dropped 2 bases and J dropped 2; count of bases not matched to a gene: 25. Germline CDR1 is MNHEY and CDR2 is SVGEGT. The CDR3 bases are TGTGCCAGCAGTTACACCCCGGGACAGGGATCATACCGGACGCGCAACACCTACAATGAGCAGTTCTTC. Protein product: CASSYTPGQGSYRTRNTYNEQFF.

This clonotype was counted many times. The CDR3 loop reads CASSPKLPLAPEGNEQFF. DNA of the CDR3: TGTGCCAGCAGCCCCAAACTACCACTAGCGCCCGAGGGGAATGAGCAGTTCTTC. The rearrangement uses TRBV11-2 and TRBJ2-1; 7 nucleotides align to TRBD2. V lost 5 bases to trimming and J lost 7 bases; unmatched junction nucleotides: 20. The germline gives CDR1 SGHAT, CDR2 FQNNGV. The CDR3 runs 18 residues.

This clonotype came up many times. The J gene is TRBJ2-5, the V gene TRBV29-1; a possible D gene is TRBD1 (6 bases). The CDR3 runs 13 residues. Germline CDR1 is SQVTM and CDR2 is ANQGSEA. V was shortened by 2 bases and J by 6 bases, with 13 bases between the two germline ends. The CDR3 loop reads CSVETGGGKTQYF. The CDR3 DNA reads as TGCAGCGTTGAAACTGGGGGCGGAAAGACCCAGTACTTC.

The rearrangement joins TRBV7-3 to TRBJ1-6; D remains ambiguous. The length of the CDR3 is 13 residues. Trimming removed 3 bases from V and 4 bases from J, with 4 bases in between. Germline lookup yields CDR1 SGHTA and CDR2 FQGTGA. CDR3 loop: CASSLDYNSPLHF. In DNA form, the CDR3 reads TGTGCCAGCAGCTTGGATTATAATTCACCCCTCCACTTT.

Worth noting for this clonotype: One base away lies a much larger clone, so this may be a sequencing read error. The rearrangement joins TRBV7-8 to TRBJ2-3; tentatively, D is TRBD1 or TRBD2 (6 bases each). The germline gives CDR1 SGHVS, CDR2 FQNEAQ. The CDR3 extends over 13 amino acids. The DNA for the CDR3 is TGTGTCACCGTAGGGGGACTCACAGATACGCAGTATTTT. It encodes CVTVGGLTDTQYF.

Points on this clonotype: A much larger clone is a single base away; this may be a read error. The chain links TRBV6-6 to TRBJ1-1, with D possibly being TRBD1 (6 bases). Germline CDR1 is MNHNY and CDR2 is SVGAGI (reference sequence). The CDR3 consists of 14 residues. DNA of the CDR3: TGTGCCAGCAGTTACGCAGGGGCGAGCACTGAAGCTATCTTT. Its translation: CASSYAGASTEAIF.

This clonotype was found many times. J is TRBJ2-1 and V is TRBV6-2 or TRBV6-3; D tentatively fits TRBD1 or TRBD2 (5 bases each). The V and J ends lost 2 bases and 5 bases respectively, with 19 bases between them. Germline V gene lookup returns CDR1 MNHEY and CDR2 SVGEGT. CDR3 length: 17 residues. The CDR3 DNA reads TGTGCCAGCAGTTACGAGCTTAAGGGGAGATCTCACAATGAGCAGTTCTTC. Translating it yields CASSYELKGRSHNEQFF.

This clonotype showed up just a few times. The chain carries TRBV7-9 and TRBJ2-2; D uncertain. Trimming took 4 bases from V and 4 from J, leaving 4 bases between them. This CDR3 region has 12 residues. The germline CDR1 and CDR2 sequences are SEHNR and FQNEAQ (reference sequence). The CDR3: CASSSGTGELFF. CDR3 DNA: TGTGCCAGCAGCTCAGGCACCGGGGAGCTGTTTTTT.

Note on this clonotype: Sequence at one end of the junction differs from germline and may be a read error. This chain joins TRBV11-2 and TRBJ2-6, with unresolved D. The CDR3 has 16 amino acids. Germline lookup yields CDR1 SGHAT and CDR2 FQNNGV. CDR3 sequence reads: CTSSSSGRRGANVLTF. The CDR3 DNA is TGTACCAGCAGTTCCTCGGGCCGCCGGGGGGCCAACGTCCTGACTTTC.

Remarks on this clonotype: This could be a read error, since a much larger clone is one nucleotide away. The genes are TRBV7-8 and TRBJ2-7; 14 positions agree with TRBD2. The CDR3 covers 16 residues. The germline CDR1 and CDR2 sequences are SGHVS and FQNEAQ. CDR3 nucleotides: TGTGCCGGCAGCTCGGGGACTAGCGGGAGCTCCTACGAGCAGTACTTC. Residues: CAGSSGTSGSSYEQYF.

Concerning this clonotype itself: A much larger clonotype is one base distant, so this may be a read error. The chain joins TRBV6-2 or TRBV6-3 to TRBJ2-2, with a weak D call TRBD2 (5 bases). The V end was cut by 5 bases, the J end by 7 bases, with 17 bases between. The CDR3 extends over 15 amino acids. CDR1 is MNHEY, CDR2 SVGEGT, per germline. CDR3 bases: TGTGCCAGCAGTACCGCGAAGGAGGTGGGCGGGGAGCTGTTTTTT. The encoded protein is CASSTAKEVGGELFF.

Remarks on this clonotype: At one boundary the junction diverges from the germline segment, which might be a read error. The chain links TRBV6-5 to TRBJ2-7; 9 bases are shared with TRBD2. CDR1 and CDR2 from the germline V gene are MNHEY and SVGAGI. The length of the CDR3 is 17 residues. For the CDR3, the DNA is TGTGCCAGCGATCCCAGTCTAGCGGGAAAAGGAGGTTACGAGCAATACTTC. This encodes CASDPSLAGKGGYEQYF.

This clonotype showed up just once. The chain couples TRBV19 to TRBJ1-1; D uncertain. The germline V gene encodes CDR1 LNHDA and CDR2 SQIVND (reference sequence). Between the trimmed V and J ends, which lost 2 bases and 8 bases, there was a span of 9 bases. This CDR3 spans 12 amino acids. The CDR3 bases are TGTGCCAGTAGTATAAAGCCGGCGGAAGCTTTCTTT. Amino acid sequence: CASSIKPAEAFF. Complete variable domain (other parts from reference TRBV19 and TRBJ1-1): DGGITQSPKYLFRKEGQNVTLSCEQNLNHDAMYWYRQDPGQGLRLIYYSQIVNDFQKGDIAEGYSVSREKKESFPLTVTSAQKNPTAFYLCASSIKPAEAFFGQGTRLTVV.

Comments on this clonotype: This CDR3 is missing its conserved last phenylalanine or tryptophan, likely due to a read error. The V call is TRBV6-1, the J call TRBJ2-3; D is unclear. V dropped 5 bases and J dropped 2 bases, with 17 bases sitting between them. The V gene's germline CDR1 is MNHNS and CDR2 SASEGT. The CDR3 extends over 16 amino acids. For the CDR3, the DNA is TGTGCCAGCAGTTACTCGATCCGTAGCCCCACAGATACGCAGTATTTA. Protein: CASSYSIRSPTDTQYL.

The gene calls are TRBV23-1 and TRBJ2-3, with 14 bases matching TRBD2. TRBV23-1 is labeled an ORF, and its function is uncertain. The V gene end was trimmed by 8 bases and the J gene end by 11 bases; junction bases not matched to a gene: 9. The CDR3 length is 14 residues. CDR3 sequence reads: CASRLAGGANRQYF. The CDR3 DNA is TGCGCCAGCCGACTAGCGGGAGGGGCTAATAGGCAGTATTTT.

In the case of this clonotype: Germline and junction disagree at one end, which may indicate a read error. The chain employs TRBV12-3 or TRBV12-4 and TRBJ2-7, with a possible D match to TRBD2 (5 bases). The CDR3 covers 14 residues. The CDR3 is CASSPLAVGYERYF. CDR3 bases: TGTGCCAGCAGTCCTCTAGCTGTGGGCTACGAGCGGTACTTC.

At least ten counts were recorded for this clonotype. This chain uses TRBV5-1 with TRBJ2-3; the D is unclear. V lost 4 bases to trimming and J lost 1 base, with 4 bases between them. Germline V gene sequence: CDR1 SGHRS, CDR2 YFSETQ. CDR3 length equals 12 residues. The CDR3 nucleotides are TGCGCCAGCAGCCCGGGCACAGATACGCAGTATTTT. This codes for CASSPGTDTQYF. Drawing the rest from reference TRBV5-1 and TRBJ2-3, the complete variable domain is KAGVTQTPRYLIKTRGQQVTLSCSPISGHRSVSWYQQTPGQGLQFLFEYFSETQRNKGNFPGRFSGRQFSNSRSEMNVSTLELGDSALYLCASSPGTDTQYFGPGTRLTVL.

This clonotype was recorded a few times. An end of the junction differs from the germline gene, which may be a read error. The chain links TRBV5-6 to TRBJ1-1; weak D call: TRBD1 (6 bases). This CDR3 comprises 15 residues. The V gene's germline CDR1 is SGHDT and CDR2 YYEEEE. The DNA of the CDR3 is TGTGCTAGCAGCTTGCTAGGGGGAGACAACACTGAAGCTTTCTTT. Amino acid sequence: CASSLLGGDNTEAFF.

CDR3 bases: TGCGCCAGCAGCCAAGCCCCGTCCGACTCCACTTGGGACCGGAAGCTGTTTTTT. The encoded protein is CASSQAPSDSTWDRKLFF. The chain recombines TRBV4-1 with TRBJ2-2, with D possibly called TRBD1 or TRBD2 (5 bases each). Germline CDR1 MGHRA, CDR2 YSYEKL. The length of the CDR3 is 18 residues. Trimming shortened V by 1 base and J by 12 bases, and 27 bases separated the two germline ends.

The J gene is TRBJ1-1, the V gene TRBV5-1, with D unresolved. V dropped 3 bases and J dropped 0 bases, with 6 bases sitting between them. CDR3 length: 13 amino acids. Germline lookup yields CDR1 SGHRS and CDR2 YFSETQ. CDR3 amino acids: CASSSDLNTEAFF. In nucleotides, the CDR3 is TGCGCCAGCAGCTCTGACCTGAACACTGAAGCTTTCTTT. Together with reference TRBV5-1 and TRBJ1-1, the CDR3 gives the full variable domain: KAGVTQTPRYLIKTRGQQVTLSCSPISGHRSVSWYQQTPGQGLQFLFEYFSETQRNKGNFPGRFSGRQFSNSRSEMNVSTLELGDSALYLCASSSDLNTEAFFGQGTRLTVV.

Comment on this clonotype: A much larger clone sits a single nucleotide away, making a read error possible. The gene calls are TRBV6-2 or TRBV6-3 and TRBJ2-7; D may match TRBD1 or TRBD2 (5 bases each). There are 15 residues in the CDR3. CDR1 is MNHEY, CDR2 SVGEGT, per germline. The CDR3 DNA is TGTGCCAGCAGCTTACAGGACTGGATCAACTACGAGCAGCACTTC. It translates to CASSLQDWINYEQHF.

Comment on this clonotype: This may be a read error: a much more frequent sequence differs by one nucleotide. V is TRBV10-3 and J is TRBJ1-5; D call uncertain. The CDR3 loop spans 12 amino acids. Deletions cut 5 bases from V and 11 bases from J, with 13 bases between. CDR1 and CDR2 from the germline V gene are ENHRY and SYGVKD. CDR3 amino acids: CAISMDRTAQHF. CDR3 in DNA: TGTGCCATCAGTATGGACCGAACAGCCCAGCATTTT.

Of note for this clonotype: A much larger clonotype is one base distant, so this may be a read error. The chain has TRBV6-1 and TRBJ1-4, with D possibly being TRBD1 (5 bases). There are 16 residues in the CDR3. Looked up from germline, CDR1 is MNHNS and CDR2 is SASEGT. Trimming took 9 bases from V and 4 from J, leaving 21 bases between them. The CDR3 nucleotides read TGTGCCAGGAGTTTTTCCCCGGGACGGAATAATGAAAAACTGTTTTTT. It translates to CARSFSPGRNNEKLFF.

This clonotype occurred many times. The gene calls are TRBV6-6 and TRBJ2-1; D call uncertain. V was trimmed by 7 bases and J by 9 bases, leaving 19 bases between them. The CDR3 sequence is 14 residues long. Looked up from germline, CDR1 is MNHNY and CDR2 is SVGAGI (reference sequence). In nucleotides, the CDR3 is TGTGCCAGCACCCGGGTTACGAAGGGTGGTGAGCAGTTCTTC. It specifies CASTRVTKGGEQFF.

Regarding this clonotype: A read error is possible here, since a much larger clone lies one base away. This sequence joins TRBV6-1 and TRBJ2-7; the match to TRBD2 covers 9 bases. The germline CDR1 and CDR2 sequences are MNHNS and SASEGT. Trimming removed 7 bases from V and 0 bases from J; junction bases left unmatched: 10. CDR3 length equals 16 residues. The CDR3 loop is CASTSLRGRGSYEQYF. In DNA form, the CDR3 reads TGTGCCAGCACGTCTCTCCGCGGGAGGGGCTCCTACGAGCAGTACTTC.